This note documents a single T cell receptor (beta chain) sequence. A few counts support this clonotype. It has no known antigen specificity. Base quality data are lacking; no much larger clone is found one base away. These data are taken from a study of blood T cells in healthy people across ages (dated by TCRdb to about 2015). Background on the whole study: In model experiments, template switching captured about one uniquely barcoded TCR beta cDNA molecule for every two T cells. To track age-related changes in TCR beta repertoire diversity, the study relied on deep sequencing normalized with unique cDNA molecular identifiers. The donors were split into four age groups: young (average around 15 years), middle-aged (over 35), aged (62) and long-lived (under 90). The study analyzed two additional independent replicas of 1 million unique cDNA reads from the same blood draw for two donors, one aged 18 to 29 and one aged 80 or older.

Systemically healthy Caucasian individuals from Russia, roughly 40 in total and aged roughly 6 to 100 years, were included as donors. Each donor gave 8 to 10 milliliters of peripheral blood, collected into EDTA-treated Vacutainer tubes. Ficoll-Paque density-gradient centrifugation was used to isolate PBMCs, with at least 7 million per sample. Trizol reagent was used to extract total RNA from PBMCs, with at least 5.5 micrograms per sample. The percentages of naive CD45RAhigh/CD27high T cells were determined by flow cytometry on a PBMC aliquot from every donor. The CDR3 measures 14 amino acids from cysteine to phenylalanine. Solely the CDR3 DNA is kept, with 42 bases framed from the first base. The V and J ends are trimmed by 5 bases and 0 bases, leaving 10 bases between them. In the germline V gene (reference sequence), CDR1 corresponds to SGHNT and CDR2 to YYREEE. Results the study describes overall, beyond this receptor: The long-lived group showed more naive CD4+ T cells, fewer expanded clones and increased TCR diversity than the aged group, suggesting age selection. Estimates of total diversity based on one million sequenced T cells were considered lower bounds and underestimates. Because donor CMV infection status was unknown, age-related changes in expanded clonotypes were potentially confounded. As age increased, observed TCR beta diversity per million T cells dropped in a roughly linear way, and a significant reduction was already evident by age 40. Since profiling was done on bulk unsorted PBMCs, naive and antigen-experienced compartments could not be conclusively compared. There was a strong correlation between observed TCR beta diversity and the percentage of naive T cells measured by flow cytometry.

The library was obtained by 5' RACE. Sequencing was performed on an Illumina HiSeq 2500. A second PCR of 7 to 11 cycles was run with a J-beta primer mix and a sample-barcoded 5' primer. A unique molecular identifier was introduced onto each TCR beta cDNA molecule by a template-switch 5' adaptor carrying 12 random nucleotides. At least 3 million CDR3-containing paired-end reads were obtained from each sample. All of the RNA was converted into first-strand cDNA using the Mint cDNA synthesis kit, with a TRBC-specific oligonucleotide serving as the primer. After uracil-DNA glycosylase treatment, a first 18-cycle PCR used universal primers M1SS and BC2_uni_R on all cDNA. Concerning the study's data processing: For normalization, 1 million high-quality reads were randomly selected from each sample, with every read carrying a distinct molecular identifier. Instead of being binned into consensus sequences, reads with shared molecular identifiers were discarded. MiTCR, with a Q25 quality threshold and the strictest error-elimination algorithm, was used for CDR3 identification, clonotype clustering and error correction. A nonparametric unseen species model with Euler transformation was used to estimate a lower bound on total TCR beta diversity. The public reads were reprocessed in TCRdb via fastp at Q25 and MiXCR, keeping in-frame beta chains. Rows merge per CDR3 protein into single entries with the most common DNA and genes. The V and J calls and clone size come from TCRdb's table, not from the authors' own analysis. In this sample the table shows around 700,000 distinct CDR3 sequences, 20% to 25% of which occur a single time. Jointly, the top ten make up 9% to 9.5% of the sample.

These same data were also listed under a study on T cells of mothers and their children. Reported in the second study: The donors were nine systemically healthy Caucasian individuals, made up of three mothers and their six children. cDNA synthesis consumed the entire amount of extracted RNA, loaded at about 1.5 ug RNA in each 15 ul reaction. In the second PCR, the M1S primer added sample barcodes and 2-4 random nucleotides. Over 8 million TCR beta CDR3 reads were obtained for each mother, and approximately 3 million reads were obtained for each child. TCR recombination output is similarly shaped by thymic selection in related and unrelated pairs, with a minor effect exerted by inherited differences. Related mother-child pairs always showed normalized repertoire overlap that was slightly higher than in unrelated mother-child pairs, though the difference was never significant. Persistent microchimeric T cell clones were not detected, at a sensitivity of about 90 clones per million clonotypes. To look for features that set related mother-child pairs apart from unrelated individuals, the researchers ran deep NGS to compare the TCR beta repertoires of mothers and children. On average, the children were about 10 +/- 4 years old, while the mothers were approximately 41 +/- 4 years old. After adapter ligation was performed with NEBNext reagents, the libraries were sequenced on an Illumina HiSeq 2000 with 100+100 nt paired-end reads. To prevent cross-contamination, the mother and child libraries were prepared one month apart and sequenced in separate runs. Each donor had between about 450,000 and 2,100,000 distinct TCR beta clonotypes identified. Naive TCR beta clonotypes were estimated from low-frequency clonotypes matched to each donor's FACS-determined naive share, without sorting.

The chain uses TRBV5-4 and TRBJ2-3; the D gene lacks a confident call. The sequence derives from a boy aged 5-17 years in good health. Source material: blood. The encoded CDR3 is CASRRHTSTDTQYF. The DNA sequence reads TGTGCCAGCAGACGACATACTAGCACAGATACGCAGTATTTT. Joined to the reference TRBV5-4 and TRBJ2-3 proteins, this CDR3 gives the full variable domain: ETGVTQSPTHLIKTRGQQVTLRCSSQSGHNTVSWYQQALGQGPQFIFQYYREEENGRGNFPPRFSGLQFPNYSSELNVNALELDDSALYLCASRRHTSTDTQYFGPGTRLTVL.